These 30 T cell receptor beta chains came from one sample sequenced in a study of OX40 agonist ivuxolimab in advanced cancers. Clones were read by immunoSEQ multiplex PCR, and TCRdb kept only the in-frame ones, dropping some. The table records some 68,000 clones, around 87% of them present only once. Sample: CD4+ or CD8+ T cells sorted from blood, taken in a trial of the OX40 agonist ivuxolimab. The receptor set was obtained from an adult with an advanced solid tumor such as melanoma, head and neck, liver or kidney cancer.

The chain is built from TRBV11-2 and TRBJ2-3; D may be TRBD1 or TRBD2 (5 bases each). The CDR3 contains 16 residues. The V end lost 6 bases, the J end lost 4 bases, and 20 bases lay between the germline ends. Germline V gene sequence: CDR1 SGHAT, CDR2 FQNNGV. The CDR3 DNA sequence: TGTGCCAGCAGTGTAACCGGGACCGCGCTGGCAGATACGCAGTATTTT. Translating gives CASSVTGTALADTQYF.

The table lists this clone with a few counts. For the CDR3, the DNA is TGTGCCAGCAGCTTAGATCGAACAGCGAACACTGAAGCTTTCTTT. It yields the protein CASSLDRTANTEAFF. V and J are TRBV11-3 and TRBJ1-1; no firm D call. V was cut by 0 bases and J by 1 base, with 9 bases left in between. CDR1 and CDR2 from the germline V gene are SGHNT and YENEEA. This CDR3 has 15 amino acids.

The chain uses TRBV5-1 and TRBJ2-3; D is undetermined. The CDR3 loop spans 12 amino acids. CDR1 is SGHRS, CDR2 YFSETQ, per germline. Trimming took 4 bases from V and 2 from J, leaving 5 bases between them. In nucleotides, the CDR3 is TGCGCCAGCAGCCTGAACACAGATACGCAGTATTTT. Its translation is CASSLNTDTQYF.

The chain combines TRBV5-1 with TRBJ2-2, with TRBD1 matching 7 bases. Looked up from germline, CDR1 is SGHRS and CDR2 is YFSETQ. The trim removed 0 bases at V and 3 bases at J, leaving 2 bases unmatched. The CDR3 extends over 15 amino acids. The CDR3 nucleotides read TGCGCCAGCAGCTTGGATACAGGGGACACCGGGGAGCTGTTTTTT. Translation: CASSLDTGDTGELFF.

V usage is TRBV7-2 and J usage is TRBJ2-2, with a weak D call TRBD1 (6 bases). The CDR3 runs to 13 residues. Trimming removed 5 bases at V and 3 bases at J, with 7 bases between. CDR1 SGHTA and CDR2 FQGNSA come from the germline V gene. This CDR3 is CASSGQYTGELFF. CDR3 in DNA: TGTGCCAGCAGCGGACAGTACACCGGGGAGCTGTTTTTT.

This clone was seen a few times. At one of its ends the junction is not consistent with the germline gene, which may arise from a read error. The chain couples TRBV2 to TRBJ2-3, with 9 bases fitting TRBD2. The CDR3 is made up of 15 amino acids. Germline V lookup: CDR1 SNHLY, CDR2 FYNNEI. CDR3 sequence (DNA): TGTGCCAGCAGCGAAGGGACTAGCAGCACAGATACGCAGTATTTT. This gives the protein CASSEGTSSTDTQYF. Together with reference TRBV2 and TRBJ2-3, the CDR3 gives the full variable domain: EPEVTQTPSHQVTQMGQEVILRCVPISNHLYFYWYRQILGQKVEFLVSFYNNEISEKSEIFDDQFSVERPDGSNFTLKIRSTKLEDSAMYFCASSEGTSSTDTQYFGPGTRLTVL.

Only one count was recorded for this clone. The chain has TRBV19 and TRBJ1-2, with D possibly TRBD1 on 5 matching bases. V lost 7 bases and J lost 2, with 11 bases in between. The V gene's germline CDR1 is LNHDA and CDR2 SQIVND (reference sequence). The CDR3 contains 13 residues. The DNA of the CDR3 is TGTGCCAGTACTCTCGGGGGAAACTATGGCTACACCTTC. Amino acids: CASTLGGNYGYTF. Using reference TRBV19 and TRBJ1-2 for the parts outside the CDR3, the full variable domain is DGGITQSPKYLFRKEGQNVTLSCEQNLNHDAMYWYRQDPGQGLRLIYYSQIVNDFQKGDIAEGYSVSREKKESFPLTVTSAQKNPTAFYLCASTLGGNYGYTFGSGTRLTVV.

V usage is TRBV28 and J usage is TRBJ1-5, with D possibly matching TRBD1 (6 bases). The V gene's germline CDR1 is MDHEN and CDR2 SYDVKM. The ends were cut back, 5 bases at V and 4 bases at J, with 15 bases in the middle. The length of the CDR3 is 15 residues. The CDR3 sequence is CASSGGGPKNQPQHF. The CDR3 nucleotides are TGTGCCAGCAGTGGAGGGGGACCGAAAAATCAGCCCCAGCATTTT. The full variable domain, its missing parts supplied by reference TRBV28 and TRBJ1-5, is DVKVTQSSRYLVKRTGEKVFLECVQDMDHENMFWYRQDPGLGLRLIYFSYDVKMKEKGDIPEGYSVSREKKERFSLILESASTNQTSMYLCASSGGGPKNQPQHFGDGTRLSIL.

In its sample, this clone was seen once. This chain connects TRBV27 to TRBJ1-1; 12 bases are a match to TRBD1. The CDR3 loop spans 16 amino acids. Germline values: CDR1 MNHEY, CDR2 SMNVEV (reference sequence). V dropped 5 bases and J dropped 1; count of bases not matched to a gene: 5. CDR3 bases: TGTGCCAGCAGTATGGGACAGGGGGCCTGGAACACTGAAGCTTTCTTT. Residues: CASSMGQGAWNTEAFF.

The rearrangement joins TRBV29-1 to TRBJ1-2; 9 nucleotides align to TRBD1. The junction had 10 bases not matched to a gene; V was cut back by 6 bases and J by 8 bases. The length of the CDR3 is 13 residues. Per the germline V gene, CDR1 is SQVTM and CDR2 is ANQGSEA. The CDR3 coding sequence is TGCAGCGTGGAGGGACAGGGTGTTAGAGGCTACACCTTC. Translating gives CSVEGQGVRGYTF.

J is TRBJ2-7 and V is TRBV27; either TRBD1 or TRBD2 may fit D (5 bases each). The CDR3 spans 15 residues. V was cut by 5 bases and J by 0 bases, with 14 bases left in between. Germline CDR1 MNHEY, CDR2 SMNVEV (reference sequence). In DNA, the CDR3 is TGTGCCAGCAGTCGGGGTGGGGGAAGCTCCTACGAGCAGTACTTC. Protein sequence: CASSRGGGSSYEQYF.

The table lists this clone with a count of one. The V gene is TRBV7-8, the J gene TRBJ2-2; TRBD1 aligns across 8 bases. The CDR3 is 17 amino acids. Germline V gene data show CDR1 as SGHVS and CDR2 as FQNEAQ. Trimming cost V 2 bases and J 7 bases; bases outside gene matches: 12. CDR3 region: CASSLYRTGFGVGELFF. In DNA, the CDR3 is TGTGCCAGCAGCTTATACCGGACAGGGTTTGGTGTCGGGGAGCTGTTTTTT.

The chain couples TRBV4-1 to TRBJ2-7; no firm D call. The V and J ends lost 1 base and 3 bases respectively, with 10 bases between them. Germline V gene sequence: CDR1 MGHRA, CDR2 YSYEKL. This CDR3 is built from 14 residues. The CDR3 is CASSQAGVHYEQYF. The DNA for the CDR3 is TGCGCCAGCAGCCAAGCCGGCGTCCACTACGAGCAGTACTTC.

The gene calls are TRBV27 and TRBJ2-1; 7 positions agree with TRBD2. Germline values: CDR1 MNHEY, CDR2 SMNVEV (reference sequence). The CDR3 is made up of 14 amino acids. The junction had 13 bases not matched to a gene; V was cut back by 5 bases and J by 12 bases. The CDR3 protein is CASSLYREGFGQFF. CDR3 nucleotides: TGTGCCAGCAGTCTATATAGGGAGGGGTTTGGGCAGTTCTTC.

This chain uses TRBV2 with TRBJ1-2; no definite D call. The V gene's germline CDR1 is SNHLY and CDR2 FYNNEI. The CDR3 sequence is 13 residues long. Trimming pared 1 base from V and 3 bases from J, leaving 6 bases between. CDR3 DNA sequence: TGTGCCAGCAGTGAAGGGACCGACTATGGCTACACCTTC. Translated, it gives CASSEGTDYGYTF. Filled out from reference TRBV2 and TRBJ1-2, the complete variable domain reads EPEVTQTPSHQVTQMGQEVILRCVPISNHLYFYWYRQILGQKVEFLVSFYNNEISEKSEIFDDQFSVERPDGSNFTLKIRSTKLEDSAMYFCASSEGTDYGYTFGSGTRLTVV.

In this sample, this clone turned up once. The chain joins TRBV7-2 to TRBJ1-1, with TRBD1 identical over 12 bases. The J segment lost 4 bases and the V segment lost 6 bases, leaving 3 bases of the junction unmatched. There are 14 residues in the CDR3. Germline V lookup: CDR1 SGHTA, CDR2 FQGNSA. CDR3 protein: CASRGQGAGTEAFF. CDR3 bases: TGTGCCAGCAGGGGACAGGGGGCGGGCACTGAAGCTTTCTTT.

The chain is built from TRBV28 and TRBJ1-6; TRBD1 matches at 7 bases. From germline, CDR1 is MDHEN and CDR2 SYDVKM. J gave up 7 bases and V 3 bases, and 3 bases lay outside the gene matches. The CDR3 covers 14 residues. CDR3 in DNA: TGTGCCAGCAGTTTCGACAGGGCAAATTCACCCCTCCACTTT. Its translation is CASSFDRANSPLHF.

The chain carries TRBV5-6 and TRBJ2-1; 7 bases map to TRBD1. Germline CDR1 SGHDT, CDR2 YYEEEE. CDR3 length: 13 residues. Trimming took 2 bases from V and 5 from J; bases not matched to a gene: 1. The CDR3, as DNA: TGTGCCAGCAGCTTAACAGGGGACAATGAGCAGTTCTTC. Its translation is CASSLTGDNEQFF. Looking up the rest from reference TRBV5-6 and TRBJ2-1 gives the full variable domain: DAGVTQSPTHLIKTRGQQVTLRCSPKSGHDTVSWYQQALGQGPQFIFQYYEEEERQRGNFPDRFSGHQFPNYSSELNVNALLLGDSALYLCASSLTGDNEQFFGPGTRLTVL.

The chain is built from TRBV30 and TRBJ1-2; possible D gene TRBD1, 6 bases. CDR3 size: 11 residues. CDR1 is GTSNPN and CDR2 is SVGIG in the germline V gene (reference sequence). The V end lost 4 bases, the J end lost 5 bases, and 8 bases lay between the germline ends. Here the CDR3 DNA reads TGTGCCTGGAACAGGGAATATGGCTACACCTTC. This encodes CAWNREYGYTF. Full variable domain (rest looked up from reference TRBV30 and TRBJ1-2): SQTIHQWPATLVQPVGSPLSLECTVEGTSNPNLYWYRQAAGRGLQLLFYSVGIGQISSEVPQNLSASRPQDRQFILSSKKLLLSDSGFYLCAWNREYGYTFGSGTRLTVV.

The gene calls are TRBV6-6 and TRBJ2-7; TRBD1 matches 10 bases. With 4 bases clipped from V and 4 bases from J, the junction kept 7 bases outside the gene matches. The germline CDR1 and CDR2 sequences are MNHNY and SVGAGI (reference sequence). The CDR3 has 15 amino acids. The CDR3 protein is CASSSEDRGGYEQYF. Here the CDR3 DNA reads TGTGCCAGCAGTTCCGAGGACAGGGGGGGATACGAGCAGTACTTC.

The chain joins TRBV27 to TRBJ1-6; no reliable D call. In germline, CDR1 is MNHEY, CDR2 SMNVEV (reference sequence). Trimming cost V 6 bases and J 7 bases, with 16 bases left between them. The CDR3 contains 15 residues. CDR3 DNA: TGTGCCAGCAGGTTAAGACATGATGAGAATTCACCCCTCCACTTT. It translates to CASRLRHDENSPLHF.

The CDR3 DNA reads as TGTGCCAGCAGCTCAACGTCGAGCTATGGCTACACCTTC. Translation: CASSSTSSYGYTF. The chain combines TRBV5-6 with TRBJ1-2; D not certain. Per germline, CDR1 SGHDT and CDR2 YYEEEE. The length of the CDR3 is 13 residues. V gave up 3 bases and J gave up 4 bases, with 10 bases separating them.

The chain links TRBV7-9 to TRBJ1-2, with D possibly matching TRBD1 (5 bases). Trimming took 7 bases from V and 3 from J, leaving 18 bases between them. Germline V gene lookup returns CDR1 SEHNR and CDR2 FQNEAQ (reference sequence). The CDR3 loop spans 15 amino acids. The DNA for the CDR3 is TGTGCCAGCACCCAAACGGGACGGTTCGACTATGGCTACACCTTC. Encoded protein: CASTQTGRFDYGYTF.

The rearrangement links TRBV4-2 to TRBJ2-3; 11 bases fit TRBD2. CDR1 and CDR2 (germline): LGHNA, YNFKEQ. Germline trimming cut 3 bases from V and 2 bases from J; bases unmatched to any gene: 4. The CDR3 has 16 residues. DNA of the CDR3: TGTGCCAGCAGCCACCTGGGACTAGCGGTCACAGATACGCAGTATTTT. Its protein is CASSHLGLAVTDTQYF.

The chain employs TRBV7-2 and TRBJ1-4, with 7 bases lining up with TRBD1. The CDR3 runs to 13 residues. From germline, CDR1 is SGHTA and CDR2 FQGNSA. J was trimmed by 6 bases and V by 4 bases; bases with no gene match: 2. CDR3 nucleotides: TGTGCCAGCAGCTCCACAGGGGATGAAAAACTGTTTTTT. Protein: CASSSTGDEKLFF.

This clone was seen just once. The chain carries TRBV4-1 and TRBJ2-3; D ambiguous. The CDR3 is 11 residues long. Trimming stripped 0 bases from V and 7 bases from J, with 2 bases between. CDR1 is MGHRA, CDR2 YSYEKL, per germline. The CDR3 coding sequence is TGCGCCAGCAGCCAAGAACATACGCAGTATTTT. Amino acids: CASSQEHTQYF.

The V gene is TRBV18, the J gene TRBJ2-3; TRBD1 matches 7 bases. The CDR3 contains 12 residues. V lost 4 bases to trimming and J lost 6 bases; unmatched junction nucleotides: 1. Germline loops: CDR1 KGHSH, CDR2 LQKENI. The CDR3 DNA follows: TGTGCCAGCTCACTACAGGGGGATACGCAGTATTTT. Translated: CASSLQGDTQYF.

This chain uses TRBV11-3 with TRBJ2-1; no clear D gene. The CDR3 has 13 amino acids. Germline-derived CDR1 and CDR2 are SGHNT and YENEEA. V lost 0 bases, J lost 11 bases, and 11 bases lay in between. In nucleotides, the CDR3 is TGTGCCAGCAGCTTAGATCCGGCTATCAAGCAGTTCTTC. Amino acid sequence: CASSLDPAIKQFF.

V and J are TRBV6-6 and TRBJ1-5, with D possibly being TRBD1 (6 bases). V was clipped by 8 bases and J by 4 bases, with 15 bases between them. The CDR3 loop spans 14 amino acids. Germline assignment: CDR1 MNHNY and CDR2 SVGAGI (reference sequence). CDR3 nucleotide sequence: TGTGCCAGCCGAAAAGGGGGAGAAAATCAGCCCCAGCATTTT. Its translation: CASRKGGENQPQHF.

The chain has TRBV20-1 and TRBJ2-3; D ambiguous. V was shortened by 7 bases and J by 1 base, with 6 bases between the two germline ends. The CDR3 is 11 residues long. CDR1 and CDR2 from the germline V gene are DFQATT and SNEGSKA (reference sequence). The CDR3 sequence: CSGEGTDTQYF. CDR3 DNA: TGCAGTGGTGAGGGCACAGATACGCAGTATTTT.